One and the same sample provided the 5 T cell receptor beta chains below, sequenced in a study of T-cell reconstitution after alpha-beta-depleted transplantation in children. Construction of the TCRbeta library involved unique molecular identifiers. TCRdb re-derived calls from the PCR reads in MiXCR, one entry per CDR3 protein. Of 480,000 or so distinct CDR3 sequences in the sample, more than 9% were seen once. The sequences come from PBMCs, collected before TCRalphabeta/CD19-depleted stem cell transplant. The source of these receptors is a child aged 2-15 years with inherited bone marrow failure, due to receive a stem cell transplant.

The V gene is TRBV5-1, the J gene TRBJ2-1, with 9 bases lining up with TRBD2. The CDR3 is made up of 15 amino acids. Trimming removed 4 bases from V and 10 bases from J; junction bases left unmatched: 12. The germline CDR1 and CDR2 sequences are SGHRS and YFSETQ. The CDR3 DNA sequence: TGCGCCAGCAGCCCGGGGGGCGGGAGGGCCAGGGAGCAGTTCTTC. Its translation: CASSPGGGRAREQFF.

This clonotype was recorded at least ten times. This chain links TRBV9 with TRBJ2-2; 11 bases map to TRBD2. The CDR3 contains 15 residues. Germline V CDR1 and CDR2: SGDLS, YYNGEE. V lost 3 bases to trimming and J lost 5 bases; unmatched junction nucleotides: 3. As DNA, the CDR3 is TGTGCCAGCAGCGCCCTAGCGGGAGGTACCGGGGAGCTGTTTTTT. Translating gives CASSALAGGTGELFF.

V usage is TRBV7-2 and J usage is TRBJ2-7; the match to TRBD2 covers 9 bases. Germline V CDR1 and CDR2: SGHTA, FQGNSA. There are 16 residues in the CDR3. V shed 4 bases, J shed 2 bases, and the junction held 9 bases outside the gene matches. The CDR3 DNA reads TGTGCCAGCAGCTACCGTGGGGCTAGCGGGACCTACGAGCAGTACTTC. It translates to CASSYRGASGTYEQYF.

This clonotype was detected many times. The chain is built from TRBV7-2 and TRBJ2-5; 7 positions agree with TRBD2. CDR1 is SGHTA, CDR2 FQGNSA, per germline. Unmatched junction bases numbered 4, after V lost 4 bases and J lost 8 bases. This CDR3 region has 12 residues. CDR3 protein: CASSSPGGTQYF. The CDR3, as DNA: TGTGCCAGCAGCTCCCCGGGGGGAACCCAGTACTTC.

V usage is TRBV5-4 and J usage is TRBJ1-1; D not resolved. Trimming removed 9 bases at V and 0 bases at J, with 12 bases between. Looked up from germline, CDR1 is SGHNT and CDR2 is YYREEE (reference sequence). The CDR3 consists of 13 residues. The CDR3 DNA reads as TGTGCCATCACGGTAGGGCTGAACACTGAAGCTTTCTTT. Its translation: CAITVGLNTEAFF.